This T cell receptor beta chain was found in a study of blood T cell repertoires in COVID-19. Study summary: The cDNA or gDNA used as material had been derived from T cells, B-cell-depleted T cells, or PBMCs.

Sequencing was performed with immunoSEQ multiplex PCR; in TCRdb, only in-frame clones are kept and a portion is missing. The table lists almost 400,000 clones, 88% of them singletons. CDR1 LGHNT and CDR2 FRNRAP come from the germline V gene. This CDR3 has 15 residues. V was pared by 0 bases and J by 10 bases, with 13 bases between. The sample consisted of PBMCs or T cells enriched from blood (not recorded which). The rearrangement links TRBV12-5 to TRBJ1-6; tentative D call: TRBD1 (5 bases). The receptor was isolated from a woman aged 25 to 39 with acute COVID-19. The CDR3 sequence: CASGLVQAGNSPLHF. The CDR3 coding sequence is TGTGCTAGTGGTTTGGTACAGGCAGGGAACTCACCCCTCCACTTT.